The 27 T cell receptor beta chains in this list originate from one sample, sequenced in a study of shared clonotypes between healthy human individuals (TCRdb year 2020). Library preparation was by the immunoSEQ multiplex PCR assay. TCRdb provides this immuneACCESS table in a form limited to in-frame rearrangements. Some clones are lacking; in checked studies, under half of them reflect an unresolved V gene, and why the rest are absent is not known. The sample yields 90,000 to 120,000 clones; roughly 70% were counted once. Of the sample, 24% is held by the ten largest clones. The sequenced sample consisted of memory CD8+ T cells sorted from blood. Interpreted using the paper, the cell subset or site label stands for: CD45RO+ cells pooled with CCR7-negative TemRA cells. The receptors derive from a woman in her twenties or thirties in good health.

This clone was observed many times. The chain joins TRBV6-4 to TRBJ1-2, with D possibly being TRBD1 (6 bases). Germline V gives CDR1 MRHNA, CDR2 SNTAGT. V was cut by 5 bases and J by 6 bases, with 19 bases left in between. CDR3 length: 15 residues. CDR3 nucleotide sequence: TGTGCCAGCAGTTCCCTAGGCGGGGGCGCCGATGGCTACACCTTC. Its translation: CASSSLGGGADGYTF.

The chain joins TRBV20-1 to TRBJ2-4; D is undetermined. The CDR3 is 10 residues long. Germline loops: CDR1 DFQATT, CDR2 SNEGSKA (reference sequence). The CDR3 nucleotides are TGCAGCCAAGCCAAAAACATTCAGTACTTC. This sequence encodes CSQAKNIQYF.

This clone has a count of ten or more. CDR3 coding DNA: TGTGCCAGAAGCCCTCTACAGGGGCGGACGGGCCATCAGCCCCAGCATTTT. It is translated as CARSPLQGRTGHQPQHF. This chain uses TRBV5-3 with TRBJ1-5; TRBD1 agrees at 7 bases. TRBV5-3 is designated an ORF whose function remains uncertain. The CDR3 sequence is 17 residues long. V was pared by 4 bases and J by 5 bases, with 15 bases of the junction left unmatched.

There are many counts of this clone. The chain uses TRBV4-1 and TRBJ2-1; TRBD1 aligns across 11 bases. The trim removed 4 bases at V and 7 bases at J, leaving 9 bases unmatched. CDR3 length equals 16 residues. Germline V gives CDR1 MGHRA, CDR2 YSYEKL. The CDR3 DNA is TGCGCCAGCAGCCCTCGGACAGGGGGCATATATAATGAGCAGTTCTTC. It codes for CASSPRTGGIYNEQFF.

This sequence joins TRBV7-8 and TRBJ1-2; D unclear. Looked up from germline, CDR1 is SGHVS and CDR2 is FQNEAQ. V was pared by 3 bases and J by 8 bases, with 16 bases between. The CDR3 is made up of 14 amino acids. DNA of the CDR3: TGTGCCAGCAGCTTTGTGGGCAGCCAACACGGCTACACCTTC. This gives the protein CASSFVGSQHGYTF.

This clone was seen once. The genes are TRBV19 and TRBJ2-5, with D possibly TRBD1 on 5 matching bases. The CDR3 length is 12 residues. Germline values: CDR1 LNHDA, CDR2 SQIVND (reference sequence). The V gene lost 9 bases and the J gene lost 4 bases, with 12 bases spanning the gap. In nucleotides, the CDR3 is TGTGCCAGGAAGGGGTGGGGAGAGACCCAGTACTTC. It translates to CARKGWGETQYF.

V usage is TRBV6-1 and J usage is TRBJ2-1; possibly TRBD1 for D (6 bases). Trimming removed 2 bases from V and 2 bases from J, with 13 bases in between. Germline CDR1 MNHNS, CDR2 SASEGT. The CDR3 runs 16 residues. The CDR3 nucleotides are TGTGCCAGCAGTGAAAGTAGGGGGTTGGCCTACAATGAGCAGTTCTTC. The encoded protein is CASSESRGLAYNEQFF.

The chain recombines TRBV9 with TRBJ2-5; 11 positions match TRBD2. The DNA end favors TRBJ2-7, so the J call may be wrong. CDR3 length: 14 residues. Germline-derived CDR1 and CDR2 are SGDLS and YYNGEE. In DNA, the CDR3 is TGTGCCAGCAGCCTCGGGACTAGCGGCTACGAGCAGTACTTC. As protein: CASSLGTSGYEQYF.

This clone appeared a few times. The chain joins TRBV4-2 to TRBJ2-6; no definite D call. The CDR3 is 16 amino acids. Germline CDR1 LGHNA, CDR2 YNFKEQ. Trimming shortened V by 1 base and J by 0 bases, and 7 bases separated the two germline ends. CDR3 region: CASSQAGISGANVLTF. The CDR3 nucleotides are TGTGCCAGCAGCCAAGCAGGAATCTCTGGGGCCAACGTCCTGACTTTC.

This sequence joins TRBV11-2 and TRBJ2-7, with D tentatively TRBD2 (6 bases). The CDR3 length is 15 residues. In germline, CDR1 is SGHAT, CDR2 FQNNGV. Trimming took 0 bases from V and 3 from J, leaving 12 bases between them. Written as DNA, the CDR3 is TGTGCCAGCAGCTTAGAGGCCGGGAGTCGCTACGAGCAGTACTTC. This codes for CASSLEAGSRYEQYF.

The chain couples TRBV7-9 to TRBJ2-1, with 7 nucleotides matching TRBD1. CDR3 size: 13 residues. Trimming cost V 5 bases and J 10 bases; bases outside gene matches: 8. CDR1 and CDR2 from the germline V gene are SEHNR and FQNEAQ (reference sequence). CDR3 nucleotide sequence: TGTGCCAGCAGCCGTGAGTCGGACAGGGAGCAGTTCTTC. This encodes CASSRESDREQFF. Together with reference TRBV7-9 and TRBJ2-1, the CDR3 gives the full variable domain: DTGVSQNPRHKITKRGQNVTFRCDPISEHNRLYWYRQTLGQGPEFLTYFQNEAQLEKSRLLSDRFSAERPKGSFSTLEIQRTEQGDSAMYLCASSRESDREQFFGPGTRLTVL.

This clone was counted only a few times. V gene TRBV6-4 combines with J gene TRBJ2-3; TRBD2 aligns across 9 bases. The trim removed 4 bases at V and 0 bases at J, leaving 2 bases unmatched. This CDR3 is built from 15 residues. Germline V CDR1 and CDR2: MRHNA, SNTAGT. DNA of the CDR3: TGTGCCAGCAGTGTGACTAGCGGAAGCACAGATACGCAGTATTTT. It translates to CASSVTSGSTDTQYF.

The chain joins TRBV11-2 to TRBJ2-7; D possibly matches TRBD1 or TRBD2 (5 bases each). The germline V gene has CDR1 SGHAT and CDR2 FQNNGV. This CDR3 comprises 15 residues. The V end was cut by 0 bases, the J end by 3 bases, with 12 bases between. Here the CDR3 reads CASSLDRDLNYEQYF. DNA of the CDR3: TGTGCCAGCAGCTTAGATCGGGACCTAAACTACGAGCAGTACTTC.

This clone was recorded many times. V is TRBV25-1 and J is TRBJ2-7; tentatively, D is TRBD2 (6 bases). The CDR3 is 13 residues long. Germline V gives CDR1 MGHDK, CDR2 SYGVNS. Trimming pared 3 bases from V and 2 bases from J, leaving 8 bases between. CDR3 amino acids: CASSEGGPYEQYF. CDR3 bases: TGTGCCAGCAGTGAGGGGGGACCCTACGAGCAGTACTTC.

This chain connects TRBV5-1 to TRBJ2-1, with D unclear. With 4 bases removed from V and 0 bases from J, the gap between germline ends came to 11 bases. CDR3 length equals 15 residues. Germline V gives CDR1 SGHRS, CDR2 YFSETQ. CDR3 loop: CASSIDWSSYNEQFF. DNA for the CDR3: TGCGCCAGCAGCATAGACTGGAGCTCCTACAATGAGCAGTTCTTC.

The rearrangement uses TRBV6-5 and TRBJ2-1; D assignment may be TRBD1 or TRBD2 (5 bases each). CDR3 length: 14 amino acids. CDR1 MNHEY and CDR2 SVGAGI come from the germline V gene. V lost 2 bases to trimming and J lost 6 bases, with 11 bases between them. The CDR3 sequence: CASSYLSGRNEQFF. The CDR3 DNA reads TGTGCCAGCAGTTACCTCTCGGGACGCAATGAGCAGTTCTTC.

V is TRBV7-9 and J is TRBJ1-5, with TRBD1 matching 10 bases. The CDR3 is made up of 16 amino acids. Germline V gives CDR1 SEHNR, CDR2 FQNEAQ (reference sequence). With 3 bases clipped from V and 2 bases from J, the junction kept 4 bases outside the gene matches. The CDR3 sequence is CASSFGGTGGNQPQHF. The CDR3, as DNA: TGTGCCAGCAGCTTTGGGGGGACAGGGGGCAATCAGCCCCAGCATTTT.

The chain recombines TRBV19 with TRBJ1-2; D not resolved. This CDR3 has 15 amino acids. V shed 7 bases and J shed 2 bases, with 17 bases lying between them. Germline assignment: CDR1 LNHDA and CDR2 SQIVND (reference sequence). CDR3 nucleotides: TGTGCCAGTATCCCCACCATAGGAGGGAACTATGGCTACACCTTC. Translation gives CASIPTIGGNYGYTF.

The chain carries TRBV6-6 and TRBJ2-7; 9 nucleotides match TRBD2. Germline trimming cut 2 bases from V and 7 bases from J; bases unmatched to any gene: 9. Germline V gene data show CDR1 as MNHNY and CDR2 as SVGAGI (reference sequence). The CDR3 runs to 15 residues. This CDR3 is CASSYGLAGLWEQYF. The CDR3 nucleotides are TGTGCCAGCAGTTACGGGCTAGCGGGGCTATGGGAGCAGTACTTC.

This clone appeared a few times. The chain is built from TRBV11-2 and TRBJ2-7, with D possibly matching TRBD2 (5 bases). Germline lookup yields CDR1 SGHAT and CDR2 FQNNGV. This CDR3 is 13 amino acids long. The V end lost 0 bases, the J end lost 9 bases, and 12 bases lay between the germline ends. The CDR3 is CASSLDNSAGQYF. As DNA, the CDR3 is TGTGCCAGCAGCTTAGATAACTCCGCGGGGCAGTACTTC.

The genes are TRBV5-4 and TRBJ1-2; a possible D gene is TRBD1 (6 bases). CDR3 size: 14 residues. Germline V gene lookup returns CDR1 SGHNT and CDR2 YYREEE (reference sequence). Deletions cut 2 bases from V and 0 bases from J, with 8 bases between. The CDR3 region is CASSFRGSNYGYTF. CDR3 DNA sequence: TGTGCCAGCAGCTTTAGGGGGTCTAACTATGGCTACACCTTC.

The J gene is TRBJ2-4, the V gene TRBV7-8; D is perhaps TRBD1 (6 bases). Germline V gives CDR1 SGHVS, CDR2 FQNEAQ. Trimming took 4 bases from V and 8 from J, leaving 12 bases between them. The CDR3 extends over 13 amino acids. The CDR3 sequence: CASSSGYRDIQYF. The CDR3 DNA is TGTGCCAGCAGCTCCGGGTACAGGGACATTCAGTACTTC.

V gene TRBV18 combines with J gene TRBJ1-5; D is uncertain. Per the germline V gene, CDR1 is KGHSH and CDR2 is LQKENI. The CDR3 has 17 residues. Between the trimmed V and J ends, which lost 0 bases and 9 bases, there was a span of 21 bases. CDR3 bases: TGTGCCAGCTCACCACCGGGAGGACGGGCAGTCGGGTGGCCCCAGCATTTT. Protein: CASSPPGGRAVGWPQHF.

The chain has TRBV6-1 and TRBJ2-2; the match to TRBD1 covers 10 bases. V trimming: 4 bases; J trimming: 3 bases; junction bases outside the gene matches: 2. Germline CDR1 is MNHNS and CDR2 is SASEGT. The CDR3 is 15 amino acids. The DNA for the CDR3 is TGTGCCAGCAGTGTAGGGACAGGGGACACCGGGGAGCTGTTTTTT. It codes for CASSVGTGDTGELFF.

DNA of the CDR3: TGTGCCACCAGCAGAGTACAGGAGACGACCTACGAGCAGTACTTC. The encoded protein is CATSRVQETTYEQYF. This chain joins TRBV15 and TRBJ2-5; the D gene is possibly TRBD1 (5 bases). The tail of the sequence fits TRBJ2-7 better, so the J call may be wrong. Germline V gene data show CDR1 as LNHNV and CDR2 as YYDKDF (reference sequence). There are 15 residues in the CDR3.

The J gene is TRBJ2-7, the V gene TRBV19; TRBD2 agrees at 11 bases. The CDR3 sequence is 16 residues long. J was trimmed by 8 bases and V by 3 bases; bases with no gene match: 12. Germline assignment: CDR1 LNHDA and CDR2 SQIVND (reference sequence). The CDR3 spells CASSMAGTSGRGKQYF. For the CDR3, the DNA is TGTGCCAGTAGTATGGCCGGGACTAGCGGAAGGGGAAAGCAGTACTTC.

As to this clone: A read error may produce the germline difference seen at one junction end. J is TRBJ2-1 and V is TRBV11-2; D not resolved. Per the germline V gene, CDR1 is SGHAT and CDR2 is FQNNGV. This CDR3 has 16 amino acids. This CDR3 reads CASSTGLTDSSNEQFF. CDR3 coding DNA: TGTGCCAGCAGCACCGGGCTAACGGATTCCTCCAATGAGCAGTTCTTC.